This paragraph reports one T cell receptor (beta chain). The data originate from a study of blood T cell repertoires in COVID-19. Study-level background: Acute-phase and convalescent COVID-19 samples originated in the United States, Italy and Spain. Nucleic acid was either cDNA or gDNA, and it came from T cells, B-cell-depleted T cells, or PBMCs.

This table comes from immunoSEQ multiplex PCR, and its TCRdb copy is limited to in-frame clones, with some not included. The table shows some 130,000 clones, with 75% to 90% occurring only once. Participants spanned ages 18 to 89 years and resided in about two dozen US areas. Per the germline V gene, CDR1 is SGDLS and CDR2 is YYNGEE. V trimming: 5 bases; J trimming: 4 bases; junction bases outside the gene matches: 5. The CDR3 runs to 15 residues. The TCR was taken from a woman in her forties or fifties who had recovered from COVID-19. V usage is TRBV9 and J usage is TRBJ2-1; 11 bases align to TRBD2. The sample consisted of PBMCs or T cells enriched from blood (not recorded which). The CDR3 DNA follows: TGTGCCAGCAGTAGCGGGGGGGCGAGGTACAATGAGCAGTTCTTC. This encodes CASSSGGARYNEQFF. Full variable domain (rest looked up from reference TRBV9 and TRBJ2-1): DSGVTQTPKHLITATGQRVTLRCSPRSGDLSVYWYQQSLDQGLQFLIQYYNGEERAKGNILERFSAQQFPDLHSELNLSSLELGDSALYFCASSSGGARYNEQFFGPGTRLTVL.